The 28 T cell receptor beta chains presented below share a single source sample, sequenced in a study of chemoradiotherapy in HPV16-positive cancers. Profiled with immunoSEQ multiplex PCR; TCRdb holds only in-frame clones, not every one. The sample yields 8,200 or so clones, roughly 88% seen once. The starting material was tumor tissue, obtained from a patient who underwent chemoradiotherapy. The receptors originated from a human donor with HPV-associated anogenital cancer.

This sequence joins TRBV6-5 and TRBJ2-5, with TRBD2 identical over 7 bases. CDR1 and CDR2 (germline): MNHEY, SVGAGI. V shed 6 bases, J shed 2 bases, and the junction held 9 bases outside the gene matches. This CDR3 region has 15 residues. The CDR3 coding sequence is TGTGCCAGCAGATCCCCCGGGACTATACAAGAGACCCAGTACTTC. Protein product: CASRSPGTIQETQYF.

The V and J genes are TRBV5-5 and TRBJ1-2, with D maybe TRBD1 (6 bases). Trimming pared 4 bases from V and 3 bases from J, leaving 16 bases between. This CDR3 is built from 15 residues. The germline V gene encodes CDR1 SGHKS and CDR2 YYEKEE (reference sequence). The CDR3 loop is CASSRDTQGDYGYTF. CDR3 DNA: TGTGCCAGCAGCAGGGACACCCAAGGGGACTATGGCTACACCTTC.

The gene calls are TRBV15 and TRBJ2-5, with a possible D match to TRBD2 (5 bases). Germline CDR1 reads LNHNV; CDR2 reads YYDKDF (reference sequence). The CDR3 sequence is 19 residues long. Trimming removed 5 bases at V and 0 bases at J, with 25 bases between. The CDR3: CATSVRLLDGGYYQETQYF. DNA of the CDR3: TGTGCCACCAGCGTACGATTGTTGGACGGAGGATATTACCAAGAGACCCAGTACTTC.

V and J are TRBV7-2 and TRBJ1-2; a weak D match, TRBD1 (6 bases). Germline values: CDR1 SGHTA, CDR2 FQGNSA. With 6 bases removed from V and 2 bases from J, the gap between germline ends came to 19 bases. The CDR3 is made up of 16 amino acids. This CDR3 reads CASRPPGTRVNYGYTF. CDR3 DNA sequence: TGTGCCAGCAGACCTCCTGGGACACGGGTGAACTATGGCTACACCTTC.

The chain recombines TRBV15 with TRBJ2-2; 7 bases fit TRBD2. The CDR3 extends over 18 amino acids. The V segment lost 1 base and the J segment 4 bases; nucleotides outside the gene matches: 12. CDR1 is LNHNV, CDR2 YYDKDF, per germline (reference sequence). The CDR3 nucleotides are TGTGCCACCAGCAGAGTAATTTGGGCCGGGGGGTCCACCGGGGAGCTGTTTTTT. Translated: CATSRVIWAGGSTGELFF.

V usage is TRBV29-1 and J usage is TRBJ2-1; D is tentatively TRBD1 or TRBD2 (7 bases each). This CDR3 has 14 amino acids. CDR1 and CDR2 from the germline V gene are SQVTM and ANQGSEA. V lost 3 bases, J lost 6 bases, and 15 bases lay in between. As DNA, the CDR3 is TGCAGCGTTGACCCCCCAGGGGGGGTCAATGAGCAGTTCTTC. Its translation is CSVDPPGGVNEQFF.

This chain joins TRBV4-2 and TRBJ2-7, with 8 bases that match TRBD1. CDR3 length: 15 residues. V lost 4 bases to trimming and J lost 3 bases; unmatched junction nucleotides: 8. CDR1 is LGHNA and CDR2 is YNFKEQ in the germline V gene. This CDR3 is CASSPGGTGVYEQYF. CDR3 nucleotides: TGTGCCAGCAGCCCAGGCGGGACAGGAGTCTACGAGCAGTACTTC.

The rearrangement links TRBV10-2 to TRBJ2-7; 11 bases map to TRBD2. V lost 5 bases, J lost 2 bases, and 5 bases stayed unmatched. The CDR3 is 15 amino acids. Germline loops: CDR1 WSHSY, CDR2 SAAADI. The CDR3 sequence: CASSLIAGGTYEQYF. CDR3 sequence (DNA): TGCGCCAGCAGTCTCATAGCGGGAGGGACCTACGAGCAGTACTTC.

This rearrangement joins TRBV18 to TRBJ1-3; the D is unclear. The CDR3 is 15 residues long. Between the trimmed V and J ends, which lost 3 bases and 0 bases, there was a span of 9 bases. Per germline, CDR1 KGHSH and CDR2 LQKENI. The CDR3 reads CASSPKVDSGNTIYF. CDR3 in DNA: TGTGCCAGCTCACCCAAAGTGGACTCTGGAAACACCATATATTTT. The full variable domain, rest sourced from reference TRBV18 and TRBJ1-3, is NAGVMQNPRHLVRRRGQEARLRCSPMKGHSHVYWYRQLPEEGLKFMVYLQKENIIDESGMPKERFSAEFPKEGPSILRIQQVVRGDSAAYFCASSPKVDSGNTIYFGEGSWLTVV.

This chain joins TRBV11-2 and TRBJ1-1; the match to TRBD1 covers 9 bases. V gave up 8 bases and J gave up 4 bases; unmatched junction bases: 2. Germline lookup yields CDR1 SGHAT and CDR2 FQNNGV. The CDR3 covers 12 residues. This CDR3 is CASGTGFTEAFF. The CDR3 region has the DNA TGTGCCAGCGGGACAGGGTTCACTGAAGCTTTCTTT.

The V and J genes are TRBV5-6 and TRBJ2-5; TRBD1 aligns across 8 bases. CDR3 length: 14 residues. CDR1 and CDR2 from the germline V gene are SGHDT and YYEEEE. V lost 4 bases, J lost 1 base, and 3 bases stayed unmatched. CDR3 region: CASSPGGLQETQYF. In DNA form, the CDR3 reads TGTGCCAGCAGCCCAGGGGGCCTCCAAGAGACCCAGTACTTC. The full variable domain, completed using reference TRBV5-6 and TRBJ2-5, is DAGVTQSPTHLIKTRGQQVTLRCSPKSGHDTVSWYQQALGQGPQFIFQYYEEEERQRGNFPDRFSGHQFPNYSSELNVNALLLGDSALYLCASSPGGLQETQYFGPGTRLLVL.

The chain recombines TRBV19 with TRBJ2-1; 11 positions match TRBD1. This CDR3 has 14 amino acids. Germline CDR1 is LNHDA and CDR2 is SQIVND (reference sequence). V lost 8 bases, J lost 6 bases, and 6 bases stayed unmatched. This CDR3 is CASSGQGGGNEQFF. The CDR3 DNA is TGTGCCAGTTCGGGACAGGGGGGGGGCAATGAGCAGTTCTTC.

This rearrangement joins TRBV7-8 to TRBJ1-3; unclear D gene. V was clipped by 4 bases and J by 0 bases, with 7 bases between them. Germline V CDR1 and CDR2: SGHVS, FQNEAQ. The CDR3 totals 14 residues. Here the CDR3 DNA reads TGTGCCAGCAGCTCCGGACCCTCTGGAAACACCATATATTTT. It translates to CASSSGPSGNTIYF. The full variable domain, rest sourced from reference TRBV7-8 and TRBJ1-3, is GAGVSQSPRYKVAKRGQDVALRCDPISGHVSLFWYQQALGQGPEFLTYFQNEAQLDKSGLPSDRFFAERPEGSVSTLKIQRTQQEDSAVYLCASSSGPSGNTIYFGEGSWLTVV.

The chain joins TRBV19 to TRBJ1-5, with 10 bases that match TRBD1. The germline V gene has CDR1 LNHDA and CDR2 SQIVND (reference sequence). Losses at the gene ends were 4 bases for V and 4 bases for J; bases not matched to a gene: 4. The CDR3 sequence is 15 residues long. The CDR3 spells CASSRTGGNNQPQHF. CDR3 DNA sequence: TGTGCCAGTAGTAGGACAGGGGGGAATAATCAGCCCCAGCATTTT.

CDR3 coding DNA: TGTGCCAGCAGGACAGGGGGCGCAGATGGCTACACCTTC. It codes for CASRTGGADGYTF. This sequence joins TRBV6-1 and TRBJ1-2; 10 bases are shared with TRBD1. This CDR3 comprises 13 residues. Per germline, CDR1 MNHNS and CDR2 SASEGT. The trim removed 6 bases at V and 6 bases at J, leaving 4 bases unmatched.

This chain joins TRBV5-4 and TRBJ2-5; 10 positions match TRBD1. The V gene end was trimmed by 4 bases and the J gene end by 5 bases; junction bases not matched to a gene: 5. CDR3 size: 14 residues. Germline CDR1 reads SGHNT; CDR2 reads YYREEE (reference sequence). The CDR3, as DNA: TGTGCCAGCAGCCGCGACAGGGGGCTGGAGACCCAGTACTTC. Protein sequence: CASSRDRGLETQYF. Complete variable domain (other parts from reference TRBV5-4 and TRBJ2-5): ETGVTQSPTHLIKTRGQQVTLRCSSQSGHNTVSWYQQALGQGPQFIFQYYREEENGRGNFPPRFSGLQFPNYSSELNVNALELDDSALYLCASSRDRGLETQYFGPGTRLLVL.

This chain links TRBV11-2 with TRBJ2-5, with D hard to call. Germline V gives CDR1 SGHAT, CDR2 FQNNGV. This CDR3 contains 14 residues. Trimming removed 2 bases from V and 4 bases from J, with 11 bases in between. CDR3 amino acids: CASSLRLAGETQYF. CDR3 in DNA: TGTGCCAGCAGCTTAAGGCTCGCTGGAGAGACCCAGTACTTC.

Note on this clone: Germline and junction disagree at one end, which may indicate a read error. DNA of the CDR3: TGCGCCAGCACTAATGGACCTCATCAACCCCAGCATTTT. It encodes CASTNGPHQPQHF. The rearrangement joins TRBV10-2 to TRBJ1-5; D is unresolved. CDR3 length equals 13 residues. Germline V gene sequence: CDR1 WSHSY, CDR2 SAAADI.

The V gene is TRBV4-2, the J gene TRBJ1-2; 10 bases map to TRBD1. Germline V gene data show CDR1 as LGHNA and CDR2 as YNFKEQ. V was clipped by 1 base and J by 7 bases; unmatched bases: 12. The CDR3 runs 17 residues. The CDR3 reads CASSQVVGVGQGGGYTF. CDR3 bases: TGTGCCAGCAGCCAAGTCGTGGGCGTCGGACAGGGGGGTGGCTACACCTTC.

This chain connects TRBV5-4 to TRBJ1-4, with TRBD1 matching 7 bases. This CDR3 region has 14 residues. V was clipped by 4 bases and J by 5 bases; unmatched bases: 5. Germline lookup yields CDR1 SGHNT and CDR2 YYREEE (reference sequence). The CDR3: CASSPKQGNEKLFF. DNA for the CDR3: TGTGCCAGCAGCCCGAAACAGGGGAATGAAAAACTGTTTTTT.

V gene TRBV11-2 combines with J gene TRBJ1-5; 7 bases are a match to TRBD1. The V gene end was trimmed by 4 bases and the J gene end by 7 bases; junction bases not matched to a gene: 7. Per the germline V gene, CDR1 is SGHAT and CDR2 is FQNNGV. The CDR3 sequence is 14 residues long. The CDR3 nucleotides are TGTGCCAGCAGCTCGAAACAGGGGCGGCAGCCCCAGCATTTT. Its translation: CASSSKQGRQPQHF.

The genes are TRBV13 and TRBJ2-7; D is possibly TRBD2 (6 bases). Looked up from germline, CDR1 is PRHDT and CDR2 is FYEKMQ (reference sequence). The CDR3 is made up of 15 amino acids. Trimming removed 4 bases from V and 6 bases from J, with 19 bases in between. This CDR3 reads CASSSVEEGEGEQYV. For the CDR3, the DNA is TGTGCCAGCAGCTCAGTGGAGGAGGGAGAGGGCGAGCAGTACGTC.

The rearrangement links TRBV5-1 to TRBJ2-3; perhaps TRBD1 as D (6 bases). The CDR3 is made up of 16 amino acids. Germline loops: CDR1 SGHRS, CDR2 YFSETQ. Trimming pared 0 bases from V and 2 bases from J, leaving 13 bases between. CDR3 sequence: CASSLAGAGTTDTQYF. The CDR3 DNA is TGCGCCAGCAGCTTGGCAGGGGCGGGTACCACAGATACGCAGTATTTT. The variable domain in full, with the rest retrieved from reference TRBV5-1 and TRBJ2-3, is KAGVTQTPRYLIKTRGQQVTLSCSPISGHRSVSWYQQTPGQGLQFLFEYFSETQRNKGNFPGRFSGRQFSNSRSEMNVSTLELGDSALYLCASSLAGAGTTDTQYFGPGTRLTVL.

The genes are TRBV7-2 and TRBJ2-2; D remains ambiguous. CDR3 length: 13 residues. Germline loops: CDR1 SGHTA, CDR2 FQGNSA. V was trimmed by 5 bases and J by 6 bases, leaving 10 bases between them. CDR3 protein: CASSQIIPGELFF. The CDR3 bases are TGTGCCAGCAGCCAAATCATACCCGGGGAGCTGTTTTTT.

The rearrangement links TRBV6-1 to TRBJ1-1, with TRBD1 as a possible D gene (5 bases). Germline CDR1 reads MNHNS; CDR2 reads SASEGT. The CDR3 has 14 amino acids. With 3 bases removed from V and 1 base from J, the gap between germline ends came to 9 bases. In DNA, the CDR3 is TGTGCCAGCAGTGAGAGGGGAACGAACACTGAAGCTTTCTTT. Encoded protein: CASSERGTNTEAFF.

V is TRBV11-2 and J is TRBJ2-7, with a possible D match to TRBD1 (5 bases). Germline V gives CDR1 SGHAT, CDR2 FQNNGV. The CDR3 is made up of 14 amino acids. V lost 0 bases and J 3 bases, leaving 9 bases between the germline ends. The CDR3 spells CASSLDPQGYEQYF. CDR3 sequence (DNA): TGTGCCAGCAGCTTAGACCCCCAGGGCTACGAGCAGTACTTC.

The chain couples TRBV2 to TRBJ2-3, with 8 bases that match TRBD1. Germline CDR1 is SNHLY and CDR2 is FYNNEI. After removal of 2 bases from V and 7 bases from J, the junction contained 8 bases not matched to a gene. The CDR3 is made up of 15 amino acids. The CDR3 bases are TGTGCCAGCAGTGAACAGCCAGGGGGCGGGTATACGCAGTATTTT. Translating gives CASSEQPGGGYTQYF.

The CDR3 region is CASSYGGGSYGYTF. The CDR3 DNA is TGTGCCAGCAGTTACGGGGGCGGGTCCTATGGCTACACCTTC. The chain recombines TRBV6-5 with TRBJ1-2; TRBD1 is a possible D gene (6 bases). This CDR3 region has 14 residues. In germline, CDR1 is MNHEY, CDR2 SVGAGI. Trimming took 2 bases from V and 4 from J, leaving 11 bases between them.